The 24 T cell receptor beta chains reported below all come from one sample, sequenced in a study of T-cell reconstitution after alpha-beta-depleted transplantation in children. Unique molecular identifiers were built into the TCRbeta library. TCRdb called the PCR reads again in MiXCR, with one record for every CDR3 protein. The table shows 440,000 or so distinct CDR3 sequences, with around two fifths occurring only once. Sequenced material: PBMCs, taken before TCRalphabeta/CD19-depleted stem cell transplant. The receptors here all came from a girl under 10 years old with aplastic anemia, due to receive a stem cell transplant.

This clonotype was found a few times. V and J are TRBV28 and TRBJ1-6, with unresolved D. Germline V CDR1 and CDR2: MDHEN, SYDVKM. V dropped 3 bases and J dropped 11 bases, with 5 bases sitting between them. This CDR3 has 11 amino acids. CDR3 loop: CASSFGPPLHF. The CDR3 DNA sequence: TGTGCCAGCAGTTTCGGCCCACCCCTCCACTTT.

V gene TRBV27 combines with J gene TRBJ2-1, with D perhaps matching TRBD2 (5 bases). This CDR3 spans 10 amino acids. Germline V gives CDR1 MNHEY, CDR2 SMNVEV (reference sequence). Trimming took 8 bases from V and 9 from J, leaving 8 bases between them. The CDR3 here is CASGSVEQFF. Here the CDR3 DNA reads TGTGCCAGCGGGAGCGTTGAGCAGTTCTTC.

The chain joins TRBV7-6 to TRBJ2-1; D is unclear. The CDR3 runs to 13 residues. CDR1 and CDR2 (germline): SGHVS, FNYEAQ. Trimming removed 5 bases at V and 6 bases at J, with 11 bases between. CDR3 DNA sequence: TGTGCCAGCAGCCCATGGGAAGGCAATGAGCAGTTCTTC. Amino acids: CASSPWEGNEQFF.

In its sample, this clonotype was seen a few times. The chain is built from TRBV14 and TRBJ1-4; TRBD1 might be the D (6 bases). The germline V gene encodes CDR1 SGHDN and CDR2 FVKESK. Trimming removed 0 bases from V and 2 bases from J, with 13 bases in between. This CDR3 is 17 amino acids long. CDR3 loop: CASSQDYRGRTNEKLFF. The DNA for the CDR3 is TGTGCCAGCAGCCAAGATTATAGGGGGAGGACTAATGAAAAACTGTTTTTT.

In DNA form, the CDR3 reads TGCGCCAGCAGCTTGTCGGGGTATGCCACTGAAGCTTTCTTT. It translates to CASSLSGYATEAFF. The chain employs TRBV5-1 and TRBJ1-1; D gene unclear. Trimming removed 1 base from V and 4 bases from J, with 11 bases in between. CDR1 and CDR2 (germline): SGHRS, YFSETQ. The CDR3 consists of 14 residues. The whole variable domain, filled in from reference TRBV5-1 and TRBJ1-1, reads KAGVTQTPRYLIKTRGQQVTLSCSPISGHRSVSWYQQTPGQGLQFLFEYFSETQRNKGNFPGRFSGRQFSNSRSEMNVSTLELGDSALYLCASSLSGYATEAFFGQGTRLTVV.

The sample holds one count of this clonotype. The CDR3 nucleotides are TGTGCCAGCAGCCCTCGTGGGCCTGGGGCCAACGTCCTGACTTTC. This sequence encodes CASSPRGPGANVLTF. The chain recombines TRBV6-1 with TRBJ2-6; D is ambiguous. The CDR3 spans 15 residues. CDR1 is MNHNS and CDR2 is SASEGT in the germline V gene. V was pared by 6 bases and J by 2 bases, with 11 bases between.

The chain recombines TRBV5-1 with TRBJ2-7, with D unclear. The V and J ends lost 0 bases and 2 bases respectively, with 6 bases between them. Germline loops: CDR1 SGHRS, CDR2 YFSETQ. The CDR3 totals 13 residues. The CDR3 nucleotides read TGCGCCAGCAGCTTGGACATCACCTACGAGCAGTACTTC. This sequence encodes CASSLDITYEQYF.

This clonotype was seen a few times. CDR3 coding DNA: TGCAGTGCTAGACGGGAGGCTATCTCCTACAATGAGCAGTTCTTC. Translation gives CSARREAISYNEQFF. This rearrangement joins TRBV20-1 to TRBJ2-1; 7 positions agree with TRBD2. CDR3 length: 15 residues. Trimming cost V 2 bases and J 0 bases; bases outside gene matches: 4. CDR1 and CDR2 (germline): DFQATT, SNEGSKA (reference sequence).

This clonotype was observed a few times. V gene TRBV12-3 or TRBV12-4 combines with J gene TRBJ2-2; D remains ambiguous. V lost 4 bases and J 3 bases, leaving 9 bases between the germline ends. The CDR3 extends over 14 amino acids. CDR3 residues: CASSYHLDTGELFF. In DNA form, the CDR3 reads TGTGCCAGCAGTTACCATCTAGACACCGGGGAGCTGTTTTTT.

There are many counts of this clonotype. J is TRBJ2-2 and V is TRBV20-1, with 7 bases fitting TRBD1. J lost 5 bases, V lost 3 bases, and 9 bases had no gene match. CDR1 is DFQATT and CDR2 is SNEGSKA in the germline V gene (reference sequence). The CDR3 runs 15 residues. This CDR3 reads CSASSGTDFTGELFF. DNA for the CDR3: TGCAGTGCTAGTTCCGGGACAGATTTTACCGGGGAGCTGTTTTTT.

The chain recombines TRBV12-3 or TRBV12-4 with TRBJ2-2, with 7 bases matching TRBD1. With V trimmed by 6 bases and J by 4 bases, 11 bases remained unmatched. The CDR3 spans 16 residues. Here the CDR3 DNA reads TGTGCCAGCAGGGGGGAGACAGGGAAAGCCACCGGGGAGCTGTTTTTT. Its protein product is CASRGETGKATGELFF.

There are a few counts of this clonotype. V gene TRBV20-1 combines with J gene TRBJ2-5, with 11 nucleotides matching TRBD1. V was clipped by 1 base and J by 2 bases; unmatched bases: 6. The CDR3 has 16 amino acids. The germline V gene encodes CDR1 DFQATT and CDR2 SNEGSKA (reference sequence). CDR3 region: CSARGWGTGGQETQYF. The CDR3 DNA is TGCAGTGCTAGAGGTTGGGGGACAGGGGGGCAAGAGACCCAGTACTTC.

As for this clonotype: One junction end does not reproduce the germline sequence, and a read error may be involved. The chain has TRBV5-6 and TRBJ2-3; D is ambiguous. CDR1 is SGHDT, CDR2 YYEEEE, per germline. This CDR3 contains 16 residues. In DNA form, the CDR3 reads TGTGCCAACAGCTTTCATACGGATTTTAGCACAGATACGCAGTATTTT. This codes for CANSFHTDFSTDTQYF.

The V call is TRBV18, the J call TRBJ2-7; 8 bases are shared with TRBD1. V gave up 2 bases and J gave up 2 bases; unmatched junction bases: 8. Germline assignment: CDR1 KGHSH and CDR2 LQKENI. The CDR3 loop spans 16 amino acids. The CDR3: CASSPIGQGRTYEQYF. CDR3 DNA: TGTGCCAGCTCACCAATCGGACAGGGAAGAACCTACGAGCAGTACTTC.

The chain couples TRBV5-1 to TRBJ2-1; no clear D gene. Germline V CDR1 and CDR2: SGHRS, YFSETQ. Trimming removed 0 bases at V and 1 base at J, with 8 bases between. CDR3 length: 15 amino acids. The CDR3 DNA reads TGCGCCAGCAGCTTGGGTGACCCATCCTACAATGAGCAGTTCTTC. This translates into CASSLGDPSYNEQFF.

This clonotype was picked up many times. The V and J genes are TRBV20-1 and TRBJ2-1, with 8 bases that match TRBD2. Looked up from germline, CDR1 is DFQATT and CDR2 is SNEGSKA (reference sequence). The V and J ends lost 3 bases and 7 bases, in that order; junction bases with no gene match: 5. The CDR3 runs to 13 residues. CDR3: CSARGLGENEQFF. CDR3 sequence (DNA): TGCAGTGCTAGGGGACTAGGGGAGAATGAGCAGTTCTTC.

The V and J genes are TRBV12-3 or TRBV12-4 and TRBJ2-3; 7 nucleotides match TRBD1. The junction had 9 bases not matched to a gene; V was cut back by 6 bases and J by 3 bases. The CDR3 is made up of 15 amino acids. CDR3 protein: CASRLDRRPTDTQYF. CDR3 coding DNA: TGTGCCAGCAGACTGGACAGGCGCCCGACAGATACGCAGTATTTT.

This chain joins TRBV7-2 and TRBJ2-6, with D perhaps matching TRBD2 (6 bases). The CDR3 covers 17 residues. V was trimmed by 5 bases and J by 2 bases, leaving 16 bases between them. Looked up from germline, CDR1 is SGHTA and CDR2 is FQGNSA. CDR3 sequence: CASSTLLSGAGANVLTF. The CDR3 nucleotides are TGTGCCAGCAGCACTTTACTATCGGGAGCTGGGGCCAACGTCCTGACTTTC. Variable domain in full (rest from reference TRBV7-2 and TRBJ2-6): GAGVSQSPSNKVTEKGKDVELRCDPISGHTALYWYRQSLGQGLEFLIYFQGNSAPDKSGLPSDRFSAERTGGSVSTLTIQRTQQEDSAVYLCASSTLLSGAGANVLTFGAGSRLTVL.

The chain joins TRBV20-1 to TRBJ2-1, with 11 bases identical to TRBD2. V lost 3 bases, J lost 1 base, and 5 bases stayed unmatched. The CDR3 consists of 16 residues. Germline V gene data show CDR1 as DFQATT and CDR2 as SNEGSKA (reference sequence). CDR3 in amino acids: CSARPTSGGSYNEQFF. The CDR3 nucleotides read TGCAGTGCTAGGCCCACTAGCGGGGGATCCTACAATGAGCAGTTCTTC.

This clonotype occurred a few times. The chain recombines TRBV13 with TRBJ2-2; the D gene is possibly TRBD1 (5 bases). The CDR3 runs 17 residues. Germline V gives CDR1 PRHDT, CDR2 FYEKMQ (reference sequence). Trimming took 2 bases from V and 1 from J, leaving 14 bases between them. The CDR3 nucleotides are TGTGCCAGCAGCTTAACCCTGGGCAGGGTGAACACCGGGGAGCTGTTTTTT. Translation gives CASSLTLGRVNTGELFF.

The chain combines TRBV28 with TRBJ2-7; TRBD1 aligns across 9 bases. J lost 5 bases, V lost 7 bases, and 12 bases had no gene match. Germline lookup yields CDR1 MDHEN and CDR2 SYDVKM. The CDR3 is 15 amino acids. The chain's CDR3 is CASTLGGTGSHEQYF. In nucleotides, the CDR3 is TGTGCCAGCACCCTTGGCGGGACAGGGTCCCACGAGCAGTACTTC. The full variable domain, in which reference TRBV28 and TRBJ2-7 provide the parts outside the CDR3, is DVKVTQSSRYLVKRTGEKVFLECVQDMDHENMFWYRQDPGLGLRLIYFSYDVKMKEKGDIPEGYSVSREKKERFSLILESASTNQTSMYLCASTLGGTGSHEQYFGPGTRLTVT.

This clonotype came up a few times. The chain employs TRBV4-2 and TRBJ1-2, with D unresolved. Germline assignment: CDR1 LGHNA and CDR2 YNFKEQ. The CDR3 has 13 amino acids. V lost 0 bases, J lost 8 bases, and 10 bases lay in between. CDR3 sequence reads: CASSQDEARGYTF. The CDR3 DNA follows: TGTGCCAGCAGCCAAGACGAGGCGCGCGGCTACACCTTC.

The chain combines TRBV4-1 with TRBJ2-7; D uncertain. Trimming pared 0 bases from V and 6 bases from J, leaving 9 bases between. This CDR3 region has 13 residues. From germline, CDR1 is MGHRA and CDR2 YSYEKL. For the CDR3, the DNA is TGCGCCAGCAGCCAAGATCGTTCCAGCGAGCAGTACTTC. Its protein is CASSQDRSSEQYF.

This clonotype showed up just a few times. V is TRBV7-3 and J is TRBJ2-1; TRBD2 agrees at 7 bases. The CDR3 is 17 amino acids. Germline V gene lookup returns CDR1 SGHTA and CDR2 FQGTGA. V lost 5 bases and J lost 5; bases outside the gene matches: 15. CDR3 sequence reads: CASSPRGGVGSNNEQFF. The CDR3 region has the DNA TGTGCCAGCAGCCCTCGGGGAGGGGTTGGGTCTAACAATGAGCAGTTCTTC.